A selection of T cell receptor beta chains follows, all from one sample in a study of blood T cell repertoires in COVID-19. Sequencing used immunoSEQ multiplex PCR; TCRdb keeps in-frame clones, though not all of them. Among about 130,000 clones listed, roughly 77% were seen once. The sequenced sample was peripheral blood. These receptors originate from a woman in her 70s with COVID-19, enrolled during active disease. Each CDR3 is given with its conserved first and last residue. The order of the fields is CDR3 DNA, CDR3 protein, V gene, clone size, D gene, J gene. D genes are given only for firm matches. Size values are once, few and many counts, or a class for expanded clones, and some rows have none.

CDR3nt: TGTGCCAGCAGTCTGTCTAGCGGGGGTACAGATACGCAGTATTTT
CDR3aa: CASSLSSGGTDTQYF
v_gene: TRBV3-1/TRBV3-2
abundance: NA
d_gene: TRBD2
j_gene: TRBJ2-3

CDR3nt: TGCGCCAGCAGCTTGGGGAGGGGTGCAGCAAGCACAGATACGCAGTATTTT
CDR3aa: CASSLGRGAASTDTQYF
v_gene: TRBV5-1
abundance: NA
d_gene: NA
j_gene: TRBJ2-3

CDR3nt: TGTGCCTGGAGTAAAGGGGCCACTGAAGCTTTCTTT
CDR3aa: CAWSKGATEAFF
v_gene: TRBV30
abundance: NA
d_gene: NA
j_gene: TRBJ1-1

CDR3nt: TGTGCCAGCAGCTCCCCCGACAGGATCCAAGAGACCCAGTACTTC
CDR3aa: CASSSPDRIQETQYF
v_gene: TRBV7-8
abundance: NA
d_gene: NA
j_gene: TRBJ2-5

CDR3nt: TGTGCCAGCGGACCTTTCCTTGGACAGGGGGATTCACCCCTCCACTTT
CDR3aa: CASGPFLGQGDSPLHF
v_gene: TRBV7-9
abundance: NA
d_gene: TRBD1
j_gene: TRBJ1-6

CDR3nt: TGTGCCAGCAGTGCCGGTCGCGGGGGGGCCAATGAGCAGTTCTTC
CDR3aa: CASSAGRGGANEQFF
v_gene: TRBV25-1
abundance: NA
d_gene: TRBD2
j_gene: TRBJ2-1

CDR3nt: TGTGCCAGCAGCCGCTCGGAGGGTACTGAAGCTTTCTTT
CDR3aa: CASSRSEGTEAFF
v_gene: TRBV9
abundance: NA
d_gene: NA
j_gene: TRBJ1-1

CDR3nt: TGTGCCAGCAGACCAGGGTCTTGGTCGAGCGTGGGCTACACCTTC
CDR3aa: CASRPGSWSSVGYTF
v_gene: TRBV28
abundance: NA
d_gene: NA
j_gene: TRBJ1-2

CDR3nt: TGTGCCAGCAGGAGGACAGGGGCGGAAGAGACCCAGTACTTC
CDR3aa: CASRRTGAEETQYF
v_gene: TRBV7-2
abundance: NA
d_gene: TRBD1
j_gene: TRBJ2-5

CDR3nt: TGCGCCAGCAGCCAATCAGTGTTGCAAGAGACCCAGTACTTC
CDR3aa: CASSQSVLQETQYF
v_gene: TRBV4-1
abundance: NA
d_gene: NA
j_gene: TRBJ2-5

CDR3nt: TGTGCCTGGAGGGGCGGGGGACTGAGAAGTAGTGGCTATGGCTACACCTTC
CDR3aa: CAWRGGGLRSSGYGYTF
v_gene: TRBV30
abundance: NA
d_gene: NA
j_gene: TRBJ1-2

CDR3nt: TGTGCCAGCAGTTCTGGAATCTTTGGGGGGAGGTACGAGCAGTACTTC
CDR3aa: CASSSGIFGGRYEQYF
v_gene: TRBV6-5
abundance: NA
d_gene: NA
j_gene: TRBJ2-7

CDR3nt: TGTGCCAGCAGCTTGGCCGGGAGCTCCTACGAGCAGTACTTC
CDR3aa: CASSLAGSSYEQYF
v_gene: TRBV5-5
abundance: NA
d_gene: NA
j_gene: TRBJ2-7

CDR3nt: TGTGCCAGCCACGCCCACAGTGCCAATCAGCCCCAGCATTTT
CDR3aa: CASHAHSANQPQHF
v_gene: TRBV6-5
abundance: NA
d_gene: NA
j_gene: TRBJ1-5

CDR3nt: TGTGCCAGCAGTGACCACCAGGGACAGGGGACGGATACGCAGTATTTT
CDR3aa: CASSDHQGQGTDTQYF
v_gene: TRBV25-1
abundance: NA
d_gene: TRBD1
j_gene: TRBJ2-3

CDR3nt: TGTGCCAGCAGTTACGGCGGGGGGGCCTCCTACAATGAGCAGTTCTTC
CDR3aa: CASSYGGGASYNEQFF
v_gene: TRBV6-5
abundance: NA
d_gene: TRBD2
j_gene: TRBJ2-1

CDR3nt: TGTGCCTGGAGTGTCCTCGGGGACAGGGAGGGCTACACCTTC
CDR3aa: CAWSVLGDREGYTF
v_gene: TRBV30
abundance: NA
d_gene: TRBD1
j_gene: TRBJ1-2

CDR3nt: TGTGCCAGCAGTTATAGAGGGACTACGCAGTACTTC
CDR3aa: CASSYRGTTQYF
v_gene: TRBV12-3/TRBV12-4
abundance: NA
d_gene: TRBD2
j_gene: TRBJ2-7

CDR3nt: TGTGCCAGCAGTTTAGGGGGACAGGGGTTAAACTATGGCTACACCTTC
CDR3aa: CASSLGGQGLNYGYTF
v_gene: TRBV28
abundance: NA
d_gene: TRBD1
j_gene: TRBJ1-2

CDR3nt: TGTGCCTGGAGCGGTTGGCGGACAGATACGCAGTATTTT
CDR3aa: CAWSGWRTDTQYF
v_gene: TRBV30
abundance: NA
d_gene: NA
j_gene: TRBJ2-3

CDR3nt: TGTGCCAGCAGTTACAGGGTGGGGGCGGCCTACGAGCAGTACTTC
CDR3aa: CASSYRVGAAYEQYF
v_gene: TRBV6-4
abundance: once
d_gene: NA
j_gene: TRBJ2-7

CDR3nt: TGTGCCAGCAGCTTAGCGCTGTTGGGTAGCGGGGGAGGTTATACGCAGTATTTT
CDR3aa: CASSLALLGSGGGYTQYF
v_gene: TRBV7-9
abundance: NA
d_gene: TRBD2
j_gene: TRBJ2-3

CDR3nt: TGTGCCAGCAGCCAAGAGGCGGGAGGGCTGTACCAAGAGACCCAGTACTTC
CDR3aa: CASSQEAGGLYQETQYF
v_gene: TRBV14
abundance: few
d_gene: TRBD2
j_gene: TRBJ2-5

CDR3nt: TGTGCCAGTAGTATAAGGGGACTTAGCACAGATACGCAGTATTTT
CDR3aa: CASSIRGLSTDTQYF
v_gene: TRBV19
abundance: NA
d_gene: NA
j_gene: TRBJ2-3

CDR3nt: TGCGCCAGCAGCTTGGGGGACAGTCGTGACTGGGGAAACACCATATATTTT
CDR3aa: CASSLGDSRDWGNTIYF
v_gene: TRBV5-1
abundance: NA
d_gene: TRBD1
j_gene: TRBJ1-3

CDR3nt: TGTGCCAGCAGCGGCTCCGGGGTATATGGCTACACCTTC
CDR3aa: CASSGSGVYGYTF
v_gene: TRBV6-6
abundance: few
d_gene: NA
j_gene: TRBJ1-2

CDR3nt: TGTGCCAGCAGTCAATACAGGAACACTGAAGCTTTCTTT
CDR3aa: CASSQYRNTEAFF
v_gene: TRBV6-5
abundance: NA
d_gene: NA
j_gene: TRBJ1-1

CDR3nt: TGTGCCATCAGTGTCGCCGGGACAGGGGGAGGAAACACCATATATTTT
CDR3aa: CAISVAGTGGGNTIYF
v_gene: TRBV10-3
abundance: NA
d_gene: TRBD1
j_gene: TRBJ1-3

CDR3nt: TGCGCCAGCAGATGGAGGGGGGACAGTAAGAACACTGAAGCTTTCTTT
CDR3aa: CASRWRGDSKNTEAFF
v_gene: TRBV10-1
abundance: once
d_gene: TRBD1
j_gene: TRBJ1-1

CDR3nt: TGTGCCAGCAGCGTAGGAGGGAAAGGTACTGGCGAGCAGTACTTC
CDR3aa: CASSVGGKGTGEQYF
v_gene: TRBV9
abundance: NA
d_gene: NA
j_gene: TRBJ2-7

CDR3nt: TGTGCCAGTAGATCCCCGCAGGGAAGGGACACTGAAGCTTTCTTT
CDR3aa: CASRSPQGRDTEAFF
v_gene: TRBV19
abundance: few
d_gene: NA
j_gene: TRBJ1-1

CDR3nt: TGTGCCAGTAGTATAGGTGACCAGGGAAGCAGCTACACCTTC
CDR3aa: CASSIGDQGSSYTF
v_gene: TRBV19
abundance: NA
d_gene: NA
j_gene: TRBJ1-2

CDR3nt: TGTGCCAGCTCACCCGGACATTCGGACGGGGGAGAGCAGTTCTTC
CDR3aa: CASSPGHSDGGEQFF
v_gene: TRBV18
abundance: NA
d_gene: NA
j_gene: TRBJ2-1

CDR3nt: TGTGCCACGCGGGGCAGCGCTGGAAACACCATATATTTT
CDR3aa: CATRGSAGNTIYF
v_gene: TRBV6-5
abundance: NA
d_gene: NA
j_gene: TRBJ1-3

CDR3nt: TGCGCCAGCAGCTTCGGACTAGCGGAGACCCAGTACTTC
CDR3aa: CASSFGLAETQYF
v_gene: TRBV5-1
abundance: NA
d_gene: TRBD2
j_gene: TRBJ2-5

CDR3nt: TGTGCCAGCAGTGGGGACAGGGGTAATTCACCCCTCCACTTT
CDR3aa: CASSGDRGNSPLHF
v_gene: TRBV2
abundance: NA
d_gene: TRBD1
j_gene: TRBJ1-6

CDR3nt: TGTGCCAGCAGGGGGCTAGGTTCACCCCTCCACTTT
CDR3aa: CASRGLGSPLHF
v_gene: TRBV2
abundance: once
d_gene: NA
j_gene: TRBJ1-6

CDR3nt: TGTGCCAGCAGTCTGACAGGGGGCGGTGAAAACTATGGCTACACCTTC
CDR3aa: CASSLTGGGENYGYTF
v_gene: TRBV6-4
abundance: NA
d_gene: TRBD1
j_gene: TRBJ1-2

CDR3nt: TGTGCCAGCAGCCTAATGGGACTAGGCGAGCAGTACTTC
CDR3aa: CASSLMGLGEQYF
v_gene: TRBV14
abundance: once
d_gene: TRBD2
j_gene: TRBJ2-7

CDR3nt: TGTGCCAGCAGTTCTCCCTACCCAGGGTCTGGAAACACCATATATTTT
CDR3aa: CASSSPYPGSGNTIYF
v_gene: TRBV28
abundance: NA
d_gene: NA
j_gene: TRBJ1-3

CDR3nt: TGTGCCAGCAGTGTTGAGGCCAATCAGCCCCAGCATTTT
CDR3aa: CASSVEANQPQHF
v_gene: TRBV6-4
abundance: NA
d_gene: NA
j_gene: TRBJ1-5